The 26 T cell receptor beta chains in this list originate from one sample, sequenced in a study of cytomegalovirus exposure and HLA in healthy donors. A multiplex PCR was run with 60 Vbeta primers and 13 Jbeta primers. Assay: immunoSEQ multiplex PCR; the TCRdb copy retains only in-frame clones and omits some. The table records fewer than 200,000 clones, around 73% of them present only once. Sequences were obtained from PBMCs. The receptors were sampled from a woman between 18 and 29 years old in good health and CMV-seropositive.

In its sample, this clone was seen once. This chain links TRBV4-3 with TRBJ2-1; TRBD2 aligns across 7 bases. The CDR3 runs to 15 residues. Germline values: CDR1 LGHNA, CDR2 YSLEER. The ends lost 4 bases at V and 3 bases at J; junction bases unmatched: 6. The CDR3 here is CASSPGTTFYNEQFF. The CDR3, as DNA: TGCGCCAGCAGCCCCGGGACTACATTCTACAATGAGCAGTTCTTC.

The V gene is TRBV5-6, the J gene TRBJ2-3; 7 bases match TRBD2. The CDR3 runs 14 residues. Germline V gene sequence: CDR1 SGHDT, CDR2 YYEEEE. V dropped 0 bases and J dropped 4; count of bases not matched to a gene: 2. The CDR3 nucleotides read TGTGCCAGCAGCTTGGCGGGGGGAGCAGATACGCAGTATTTT. Protein: CASSLAGGADTQYF.

About this clone itself: Germline and junction disagree at one end, which may indicate a read error. V is TRBV25-1 and J is TRBJ1-2; 8 nucleotides match TRBD1. The CDR3 length is 14 residues. Germline V lookup: CDR1 MGHDK, CDR2 SYGVNS. CDR3: CASSGQGPDYGYTF. Written as DNA, the CDR3 is TGTGCCAGTAGTGGACAGGGCCCTGACTATGGCTACACCTTC.

The genes are TRBV5-6 and TRBJ2-3; D ambiguous. CDR1 and CDR2 from the germline V gene are SGHDT and YYEEEE. The length of the CDR3 is 13 residues. Trimming removed 0 bases at V and 5 bases at J, with 7 bases between. The CDR3: CASSLANRDTQYF. The CDR3 nucleotides read TGTGCCAGCAGCTTGGCCAATAGAGATACGCAGTATTTT.

The chain recombines TRBV6-5 with TRBJ2-1; TRBD2 matches 7 bases. V lost 0 bases, J lost 6 bases, and 8 bases stayed unmatched. Germline V gene sequence: CDR1 MNHEY, CDR2 SVGAGI. The CDR3 extends over 16 amino acids. The CDR3 sequence is CASSYSTASGPNEQFF. The DNA for the CDR3 is TGTGCCAGCAGTTACTCGACGGCTAGCGGTCCCAATGAGCAGTTCTTC.

J is TRBJ1-1 and V is TRBV30, with 8 bases fitting TRBD1. The CDR3 loop spans 17 amino acids. CDR1 and CDR2 from the germline V gene are GTSNPN and SVGIG (reference sequence). J gave up 4 bases and V 1 base, and 14 bases lay outside the gene matches. The DNA of the CDR3 is TGTGCCTGGAGTGCCGGACAGGGTGTTCGGAAGAGCACTGAAGCTTTCTTT. The encoded protein is CAWSAGQGVRKSTEAFF.

This chain links TRBV4-3 with TRBJ2-1; D might be TRBD2 (6 bases). Looked up from germline, CDR1 is LGHNA and CDR2 is YSLEER. There are 18 residues in the CDR3. Trimming pared 0 bases from V and 0 bases from J, leaving 15 bases between. DNA for the CDR3: TGCGCCAGCAGCCAAGATTGGAGGGGCCCAAGCTCCTACAATGAGCAGTTCTTC. It is translated as CASSQDWRGPSSYNEQFF.

The rearrangement joins TRBV6-5 to TRBJ1-3; possible D gene TRBD1, 5 bases. V dropped 5 bases and J dropped 0 bases, with 8 bases sitting between them. Germline CDR1 and CDR2: MNHEY and SVGAGI. CDR3 length: 14 residues. CDR3 nucleotide sequence: TGTGCCAGCAGTACAGGTTCCTCTGGAAACACCATATATTTT. It encodes CASSTGSSGNTIYF.

The CDR3 sequence is CAWETQGPSGGYTF. CDR3 DNA sequence: TGTGCCTGGGAGACACAGGGGCCCTCGGGTGGCTACACCTTC. The chain couples TRBV30 to TRBJ1-2; 7 bases agree with TRBD1. The CDR3 contains 14 residues. The junction had 13 bases not matched to a gene; V was cut back by 5 bases and J by 7 bases. Germline loops: CDR1 GTSNPN, CDR2 SVGIG (reference sequence).

The chain combines TRBV14 with TRBJ1-6; 8 bases fit TRBD1. Losses at the gene ends were 4 bases for V and 7 bases for J; bases not matched to a gene: 6. The V gene's germline CDR1 is SGHDN and CDR2 FVKESK. The CDR3 runs to 15 residues. The CDR3 reads CASSLQQGGNSPLHF. The CDR3 DNA reads TGTGCCAGCAGCCTTCAACAGGGGGGGAATTCACCCCTCCACTTT.

The chain has TRBV27 and TRBJ2-7, with TRBD2 identical over 11 bases. Germline lookup yields CDR1 MNHEY and CDR2 SMNVEV (reference sequence). V lost 5 bases to trimming and J lost 6 bases; unmatched junction nucleotides: 9. The CDR3 consists of 15 residues. CDR3 amino acids: CASSDSSGGLSEQYF. Written as DNA, the CDR3 is TGTGCCAGCAGTGACTCTAGCGGGGGGTTATCCGAGCAGTACTTC.

V usage is TRBV6-5 and J usage is TRBJ1-4; TRBD1 might be the D (5 bases). Trimming took 0 bases from V and 8 from J, leaving 10 bases between them. The CDR3 has 14 amino acids. CDR1 is MNHEY, CDR2 SVGAGI, per germline. CDR3 DNA: TGTGCCAGCAGTTACTCAGGGGCAGGGGAAAAACTGTTTTTT. Translated: CASSYSGAGEKLFF.

The chain has TRBV7-9 and TRBJ2-3; the match to TRBD1 covers 10 bases. Germline V gene sequence: CDR1 SEHNR, CDR2 FQNEAQ (reference sequence). V gave up 2 bases and J gave up 6 bases; unmatched junction bases: 17. The CDR3 is made up of 19 amino acids. CDR3 sequence reads: CASSLRGTGDKVVGDTQYF. CDR3 bases: TGTGCCAGCAGCTTACGAGGGACAGGGGATAAGGTAGTCGGGGATACGCAGTATTTT.

This chain connects TRBV6-5 to TRBJ2-7, with D tentatively TRBD2 (6 bases). Germline V gives CDR1 MNHEY, CDR2 SVGAGI. V was trimmed by 0 bases and J by 1 base, leaving 10 bases between them. The CDR3 extends over 15 amino acids. The CDR3 sequence: CASSYSLGLSYEQYF. The CDR3 bases are TGTGCCAGCAGTTACTCGCTTGGACTATCCTACGAGCAGTACTTC.

The gene calls are TRBV4-2 and TRBJ2-7; tentative D call: TRBD1 (5 bases). The germline V gene has CDR1 LGHNA and CDR2 YNFKEQ. The V end lost 3 bases, the J end lost 3 bases, and 21 bases lay between the germline ends. The CDR3 extends over 17 amino acids. The CDR3 bases are TGTGCCAGCAGCCAGAATCCCCAGGGATCTCGAGGCTACGAGCAGTACTTC. This sequence encodes CASSQNPQGSRGYEQYF.

The chain uses TRBV28 and TRBJ1-4; D gene unclear. In germline, CDR1 is MDHEN, CDR2 SYDVKM. Deletions cut 4 bases from V and 3 bases from J, with 12 bases between. There are 15 residues in the CDR3. The CDR3 DNA follows: TGTGCCAGCAGTTCCGGTAGCAGAGCTAATGAAAAACTGTTTTTT. Translation: CASSSGSRANEKLFF. The complete variable domain, with remaining parts taken from reference TRBV28 and TRBJ1-4, reads DVKVTQSSRYLVKRTGEKVFLECVQDMDHENMFWYRQDPGLGLRLIYFSYDVKMKEKGDIPEGYSVSREKKERFSLILESASTNQTSMYLCASSSGSRANEKLFFGSGTQLSVL.

V and J are TRBV13 and TRBJ2-1; no clear D. The V end was cut by 0 bases, the J end by 1 base, with 7 bases between. The germline CDR1 and CDR2 sequences are PRHDT and FYEKMQ (reference sequence). The CDR3 is 15 residues long. CDR3 DNA sequence: TGTGCCAGCAGCTTAGGACCCCTATCCTACAATGAGCAGTTCTTC. The encoded protein is CASSLGPLSYNEQFF.

The chain recombines TRBV6-5 with TRBJ2-7; TRBD2 agrees at 11 bases. This CDR3 is built from 15 residues. Germline V gene sequence: CDR1 MNHEY, CDR2 SVGAGI. V trimming: 6 bases; J trimming: 5 bases; junction bases outside the gene matches: 9. The CDR3 region has the DNA TGTGCCAGCAGGTATAGCGGGGGGGCCTTCAACGAGCAGTACTTC. The encoded protein is CASRYSGGAFNEQYF.

The chain is built from TRBV18 and TRBJ1-4, with D possibly TRBD1 on 6 matching bases. The V end was cut by 3 bases, the J end by 0 bases, with 14 bases between. Germline lookup yields CDR1 KGHSH and CDR2 LQKENI. CDR3 length: 17 residues. The CDR3 loop is CASSPLTGSSTNEKLFF. Here the CDR3 DNA reads TGTGCCAGCTCACCCCTTACAGGGTCCTCAACTAATGAAAAACTGTTTTTT.

The V call is TRBV5-1, the J call TRBJ2-5; 7 bases line up with TRBD1. Germline assignment: CDR1 SGHRS and CDR2 YFSETQ. V lost 4 bases and J lost 5; bases outside the gene matches: 8. The CDR3 length is 14 residues. CDR3 loop: CASSPEARGETQYF. CDR3 DNA sequence: TGCGCCAGCAGCCCCGAGGCCAGGGGGGAGACCCAGTACTTC.

This sequence joins TRBV30 and TRBJ1-5; TRBD1 aligns across 8 bases. J lost 4 bases, V lost 2 bases, and 4 bases had no gene match. The germline CDR1 and CDR2 sequences are GTSNPN and SVGIG (reference sequence). This CDR3 spans 14 amino acids. This CDR3 is CAWSIGQGNQPQHF. The CDR3 coding sequence is TGTGCCTGGAGTATAGGACAGGGAAATCAGCCCCAGCATTTT.

There are a few counts of this clone. The chain couples TRBV7-6 to TRBJ1-5; D is undetermined. V was shortened by 1 base and J by 0 bases, with 7 bases between the two germline ends. The CDR3 has 15 amino acids. Germline V gene data show CDR1 as SGHVS and CDR2 as FNYEAQ. DNA for the CDR3: TGTGCCAGCAGCTTAGGTAGTAATAGCAATCAGCCCCAGCATTTT. This gives the protein CASSLGSNSNQPQHF.

This sequence joins TRBV7-8 and TRBJ2-5, with D hard to call. The germline V gene has CDR1 SGHVS and CDR2 FQNEAQ. V was trimmed by 4 bases and J by 5 bases, leaving 17 bases between them. This CDR3 spans 15 amino acids. The DNA for the CDR3 is TGTGCCAGCAGCTCAGTGGTCTTATATCGTGAGACCCAGTACTTC. This encodes CASSSVVLYRETQYF.

The rearrangement uses TRBV11-3 and TRBJ2-6; D might be TRBD2 (6 bases). Trimming took off 4 bases at V and 1 base at J, with 8 bases between the two ends. CDR3 size: 15 residues. The germline V gene has CDR1 SGHNT and CDR2 YENEEA. CDR3 bases: TGTGCCAGCAGCTACGGAGGGTCTGGGGCCAACGTCCTGACTTTC. Its translation is CASSYGGSGANVLTF. Using reference TRBV11-3 and TRBJ2-6 for the parts outside the CDR3, the full variable domain is EAGVVQSPRYKIIEKKQPVAFWCNPISGHNTLYWYLQNLGQGPELLIRYENEEAVDDSQLPKDRFSAERLKGVDSTLKIQPAELGDSAVYLCASSYGGSGANVLTFGAGSRLTVL.

V usage is TRBV19 and J usage is TRBJ1-2; D gene ambiguous. V lost 4 bases to trimming and J lost 4 bases, with 19 bases between them. Germline-derived CDR1 and CDR2 are LNHDA and SQIVND (reference sequence). This CDR3 comprises 16 residues. The CDR3 protein is CASSNPLRGSGYGYTF. In DNA, the CDR3 is TGTGCCAGTAGTAACCCTCTGCGGGGTTCAGGCTATGGCTACACCTTC.

This clone showed up just once. This chain connects TRBV6-6 to TRBJ2-1; D may be TRBD2 (6 bases). This CDR3 is built from 14 residues. Trimming left V 4 bases short and J 4 bases short, with 11 bases between. The V gene's germline CDR1 is MNHNY and CDR2 SVGAGI (reference sequence). This CDR3 is CASSLAALYNEQFF. The DNA of the CDR3 is TGTGCCAGCAGTTTAGCGGCCCTTTACAATGAGCAGTTCTTC.